The 29 T cell receptor beta chains reported below all come from one sample, sequenced in a study of T cell changes during pregnancy in multiple sclerosis. The method was immunoSEQ multiplex PCR; TCRdb's version includes in-frame clones alone and lacks a portion of them. The sample lists tens of thousands of clones; about 89% were seen once. This sample comprised peripheral blood, obtained in the first trimester of pregnancy. The origin of the receptors is a female donor in good health, enrolled as a control in a pregnancy study.

The chain uses TRBV19 and TRBJ1-3; 7 bases agree with TRBD1. Per germline, CDR1 LNHDA and CDR2 SQIVND (reference sequence). With 5 bases clipped from V and 0 bases from J, the junction kept 4 bases outside the gene matches. The CDR3 is made up of 15 amino acids. CDR3 nucleotide sequence: TGTGCCAGTAGTCACAGGGGCTCCTCTGGAAACACCATATATTTT. Translated: CASSHRGSSGNTIYF. Full variable domain (outside the CDR3, taken from reference TRBV19 and TRBJ1-3): DGGITQSPKYLFRKEGQNVTLSCEQNLNHDAMYWYRQDPGQGLRLIYYSQIVNDFQKGDIAEGYSVSREKKESFPLTVTSAQKNPTAFYLCASSHRGSSGNTIYFGEGSWLTVV.

This chain connects TRBV2 to TRBJ2-1; the match to TRBD2 covers 8 bases. The junction had 16 bases not matched to a gene; V was cut back by 5 bases and J by 7 bases. The CDR3 runs 17 residues. Germline CDR1 and CDR2: SNHLY and FYNNEI. The CDR3 protein is CASSQTLLSGRKNEQFF. The CDR3 region has the DNA TGTGCCAGCAGTCAAACCCTTTTAAGCGGGAGAAAGAATGAGCAGTTCTTC.

The chain links TRBV29-1 to TRBJ2-2; 8 bases map to TRBD2. After removal of 4 bases from V and 5 bases from J, the junction contained 6 bases not matched to a gene. The length of the CDR3 is 14 residues. The germline V gene has CDR1 SQVTM and CDR2 ANQGSEA. The DNA of the CDR3 is TGCAGCGTTGTAGCCGGGACTAGGACCGGGGAGCTGTTTTTT. It codes for CSVVAGTRTGELFF.

The V gene is TRBV6-4, the J gene TRBJ1-2; 9 bases map to TRBD1. The J segment lost 4 bases and the V segment lost 6 bases, leaving 3 bases of the junction unmatched. Germline V lookup: CDR1 MRHNA, CDR2 SNTAGT. The CDR3 length is 13 residues. The CDR3 DNA reads as TGTGCCAGCAGGGAGACAGGGGGCTATGGCTACACCTTC. Protein product: CASRETGGYGYTF.

The genes are TRBV7-9 and TRBJ1-4, with D tentatively TRBD1 (6 bases). This CDR3 has 16 amino acids. Germline V gives CDR1 SEHNR, CDR2 FQNEAQ (reference sequence). V lost 4 bases, J lost 3 bases, and 15 bases lay in between. The CDR3 protein is CASSYTGSTPNEKLFF. In DNA form, the CDR3 reads TGTGCCAGCAGCTATACAGGGAGCACCCCTAATGAAAAACTGTTTTTT.

V and J are TRBV6-4 and TRBJ1-1; 7 nucleotides agree with TRBD1. The CDR3 is made up of 13 amino acids. Trimming cost V 5 bases and J 6 bases; bases outside gene matches: 6. Germline V gene data show CDR1 as MRHNA and CDR2 as SNTAGT. CDR3: CASSRDRAAEAFF. The CDR3 nucleotides are TGTGCCAGCAGTCGAGACAGGGCAGCTGAAGCTTTCTTT.

The chain combines TRBV27 with TRBJ1-4, with D possibly being TRBD1 (6 bases). CDR1 is MNHEY and CDR2 is SMNVEV in the germline V gene (reference sequence). This CDR3 contains 15 residues. Trimming removed 5 bases from V and 5 bases from J, with 15 bases in between. The CDR3 DNA is TGTGCCAGCAGTGAGGCAGGGGTCCTAAATGAAAAACTGTTTTTT. Translating gives CASSEAGVLNEKLFF.

This clone was observed once. This chain uses TRBV11-2 with TRBJ2-1; 11 bases map to TRBD2. The ends lost 6 bases at V and 4 bases at J; junction bases unmatched: 11. The germline CDR1 and CDR2 sequences are SGHAT and FQNNGV. The CDR3 loop spans 17 amino acids. CDR3 sequence reads: CASSPSMTSGTYNEQFF. Here the CDR3 DNA reads TGTGCCAGCAGTCCCTCCATGACTAGCGGGACATACAATGAGCAGTTCTTC.

This chain links TRBV7-7 with TRBJ1-3; D is uncertain. Trimming cost V 5 bases and J 10 bases, with 18 bases left between them. The CDR3 totals 14 residues. Per germline, CDR1 SSHAT and CDR2 FNYEAQ (reference sequence). The DNA for the CDR3 is TGTGCCAGCAGCCCCAATGCGGGAACCGGGACCATATATTTT. Translating gives CASSPNAGTGTIYF.

V usage is TRBV6-5 and J usage is TRBJ2-3; the match to TRBD2 covers 7 bases. Germline V gene sequence: CDR1 MNHEY, CDR2 SVGAGI. This CDR3 is 15 amino acids long. The junction had 6 bases not matched to a gene; V was cut back by 0 bases and J by 6 bases. CDR3 nucleotide sequence: TGTGCCAGCAGTTACTCCCAGCGGGGAAGGGATACGCAGTATTTT. It codes for CASSYSQRGRDTQYF.

This chain links TRBV10-3 with TRBJ1-1; D gene unclear. With 4 bases removed from V and 2 bases from J, the gap between germline ends came to 11 bases. The CDR3 runs to 14 residues. CDR1 is ENHRY, CDR2 SYGVKD, per germline. The CDR3 DNA follows: TGTGCCATCAGTGGAGAATCCTCAAACACTGAAGCTTTCTTT. Residues: CAISGESSNTEAFF.

A single count supports this clone. This chain joins TRBV6-1 and TRBJ2-7; D unresolved. Germline lookup yields CDR1 MNHNS and CDR2 SASEGT. There are 13 residues in the CDR3. Trimming removed 5 bases at V and 3 bases at J, with 11 bases between. In DNA, the CDR3 is TGTGCCAGCAGTCCAACAGAGAACTACGAGCAGTACTTC. Translated: CASSPTENYEQYF.

The V and J genes are TRBV7-9 and TRBJ2-5; D gene uncertain. CDR3 length: 14 residues. Germline V lookup: CDR1 SEHNR, CDR2 FQNEAQ (reference sequence). V was trimmed by 5 bases and J by 5 bases, leaving 15 bases between them. CDR3 amino acids: CASSPPAPGETQYF. CDR3 bases: TGTGCCAGCAGCCCTCCCGCGCCCGGTGAGACCCAGTACTTC.

In its sample, this clone was seen a few times. The chain combines TRBV11-2 with TRBJ1-2; no clear D. Trimming removed 5 bases at V and 4 bases at J, with 14 bases between. The CDR3 sequence is 14 residues long. Germline V lookup: CDR1 SGHAT, CDR2 FQNNGV. The CDR3 loop is CASSPQQPPYGYTF. CDR3 coding DNA: TGTGCCAGCAGCCCCCAACAGCCGCCCTATGGCTACACCTTC.

This chain uses TRBV29-1 with TRBJ1-1; 9 bases align to TRBD1. J lost 1 base, V lost 5 bases, and 2 bases had no gene match. In germline, CDR1 is SQVTM, CDR2 ANQGSEA. The CDR3 is made up of 13 amino acids. The DNA for the CDR3 is TGCAGCGTTCAACAGGGGGCGAACACTGAAGCTTTCTTT. Its translation: CSVQQGANTEAFF. The full variable domain, rest sourced from reference TRBV29-1 and TRBJ1-1, is SAVISQKPSRDICQRGTSLTIQCQVDSQVTMMFWYRQQPGQSLTLIATANQGSEATYESGFVIDKFPISRPNLTFSTLTVSNMSPEDSSIYLCSVQQGANTEAFFGQGTRLTVV.

The chain is built from TRBV7-8 and TRBJ1-6, with TRBD1 identical over 10 bases. Looked up from germline, CDR1 is SGHVS and CDR2 is FQNEAQ. V lost 5 bases to trimming and J lost 9 bases; unmatched junction nucleotides: 4. This CDR3 has 14 residues. Here the CDR3 reads CASSQGQGRSPLHF. The CDR3 bases are TGTGCCAGCAGCCAGGGACAGGGGCGTTCACCCCTCCACTTT.

The V and J genes are TRBV28 and TRBJ2-1; 13 bases agree with TRBD2. V gave up 6 bases and J gave up 9 bases; unmatched junction bases: 8. The CDR3 loop spans 15 amino acids. Germline values: CDR1 MDHEN, CDR2 SYDVKM. CDR3 sequence: CASSQTSGRLAEQFF. As DNA, the CDR3 is TGTGCCAGCAGCCAGACTAGCGGGAGGCTAGCTGAGCAGTTCTTC.

CDR3 protein: CSVARTGDYGYTF. The CDR3 nucleotides are TGCAGCGTTGCCCGGACAGGGGACTATGGCTACACCTTC. The chain carries TRBV29-1 and TRBJ1-2, with 9 bases identical to TRBD1. V shed 4 bases and J 3 bases; nucleotides not matched to a gene: 3. This CDR3 is built from 13 residues. Germline V gene data show CDR1 as SQVTM and CDR2 as ANQGSEA.

V gene TRBV27 combines with J gene TRBJ2-7; 8 bases are shared with TRBD1. The CDR3 extends over 13 amino acids. J gave up 2 bases and V 6 bases, and 3 bases lay outside the gene matches. Germline CDR1 and CDR2: MNHEY and SMNVEV (reference sequence). The CDR3 sequence is CASRTTGAYEQYF. The CDR3 DNA follows: TGTGCCAGCAGAACGACAGGGGCCTACGAGCAGTACTTC.

The rearrangement joins TRBV7-9 to TRBJ1-6; 9 nucleotides line up with TRBD1. J lost 8 bases, V lost 1 base, and 3 bases had no gene match. The V gene's germline CDR1 is SEHNR and CDR2 FQNEAQ (reference sequence). The CDR3 runs to 15 residues. CDR3 amino acids: CASSLVGQGYSPLHF. CDR3 in DNA: TGTGCCAGCAGCTTAGTGGGACAGGGCTATTCACCCCTCCACTTT.

The chain joins TRBV6-1 to TRBJ2-2; maybe TRBD1 (6 bases). This CDR3 comprises 15 residues. CDR1 and CDR2 (germline): MNHNS, SASEGT. V gave up 10 bases and J gave up 4 bases, with 19 bases separating them. CDR3 amino acids: CATTSYRAGTGELFF. In DNA form, the CDR3 reads TGTGCCACCACTAGTTACAGGGCCGGCACCGGGGAGCTGTTTTTT.

V and J are TRBV12-5 and TRBJ2-3; TRBD1 matches at 10 bases. V gave up 6 bases and J gave up 7 bases; unmatched junction bases: 10. CDR1 is LGHNT, CDR2 FRNRAP, per germline. CDR3 size: 15 residues. Here the CDR3 DNA reads TGTGCTAGTGGCGACGCCGGGACAGGGGCATATACGCAGTATTTT. This sequence encodes CASGDAGTGAYTQYF.

DNA of the CDR3: TGTGCCAGCAGTGACAGGGCTAGGGGCTACACCTTC. Its protein product is CASSDRARGYTF. The chain links TRBV6-1 to TRBJ1-2, with D possibly matching TRBD1 (5 bases). V was trimmed by 3 bases and J by 8 bases, leaving 10 bases between them. This CDR3 has 12 amino acids. Germline V gives CDR1 MNHNS, CDR2 SASEGT.

CDR3 sequence reads: CASSDSGGGNQPQHF. The CDR3 region has the DNA TGTGCCAGCAGTGACTCAGGAGGGGGCAATCAGCCCCAGCATTTT. The rearrangement links TRBV6-4 to TRBJ1-5; D might be TRBD1 (5 bases). V was cut by 0 bases and J by 2 bases, with 8 bases left in between. Per germline, CDR1 MRHNA and CDR2 SNTAGT. The CDR3 consists of 15 residues.

The V and J genes are TRBV7-2 and TRBJ2-3; TRBD2 matches at 7 bases. Germline loops: CDR1 SGHTA, CDR2 FQGNSA. The length of the CDR3 is 15 residues. The ends lost 4 bases at V and 2 bases at J; junction bases unmatched: 6. The CDR3 DNA is TGTGCCAGCAGCTACTGGACTAGATACACAGATACGCAGTATTTT. Translation: CASSYWTRYTDTQYF.

The V and J genes are TRBV29-1 and TRBJ1-1; 8 bases agree with TRBD1. The V gene's germline CDR1 is SQVTM and CDR2 ANQGSEA. Losses at the gene ends were 6 bases for V and 1 base for J; bases not matched to a gene: 10. The CDR3 runs to 15 residues. CDR3 nucleotide sequence: TGCAGCGTAGACAGGGGTCGCGCCGCGAACACTGAAGCTTTCTTT. It yields the protein CSVDRGRAANTEAFF.

The genes are TRBV19 and TRBJ2-1; TRBD2 matches 10 bases. The germline gives CDR1 LNHDA, CDR2 SQIVND (reference sequence). The CDR3 is 15 amino acids. After removal of 4 bases from V and 6 bases from J, the junction contained 6 bases not matched to a gene. The CDR3, as DNA: TGTGCCAGTAGTACGCTAGCGGGGGCTCTCAATGAGCAGTTCTTC. It specifies CASSTLAGALNEQFF.

This clone was found once. V is TRBV11-3 and J is TRBJ2-5; D is unresolved. V was trimmed by 5 bases and J by 5 bases, leaving 21 bases between them. The CDR3 covers 16 residues. Germline V gives CDR1 SGHNT, CDR2 YENEEA. CDR3 nucleotides: TGTGCCAGCAGCCGATCTTCCCGATCAGGCTCCGAGACCCAGTACTTC. Translating it yields CASSRSSRSGSETQYF. The whole variable domain, filled in from reference TRBV11-3 and TRBJ2-5, reads EAGVVQSPRYKIIEKKQPVAFWCNPISGHNTLYWYLQNLGQGPELLIRYENEEAVDDSQLPKDRFSAERLKGVDSTLKIQPAELGDSAVYLCASSRSSRSGSETQYFGPGTRLLVL.

The J gene is TRBJ2-1, the V gene TRBV11-3, with 12 bases fitting TRBD2. Trimming removed 5 bases from V and 2 bases from J; junction bases left unmatched: 4. The CDR3 is made up of 16 amino acids. CDR1 and CDR2 (germline): SGHNT, YENEEA. DNA for the CDR3: TGTGCCAGCAGCCCTAGCGGGAGGGGCACCTACAATGAGCAGTTCTTC. Its protein product is CASSPSGRGTYNEQFF.